The rows below give T cell receptor beta chains drawn from one sample of a study of early stage breast cancer tumors. Method: immunoSEQ multiplex PCR; TCRdb's copy keeps in-frame clones and lacks some. The sample has tens of thousands of clones; roughly three fifths are singletons. The sequencing input was breast tumor tissue. These receptors originate from a person aged 45 to 59 with breast cancer. Each CDR3 is given with its conserved first and last residue. A D gene is named only where the DNA matches it firmly. Only some rows state a clone size, as once, few, many or a class for expanded clones.

j_call | d_call | v_call | clone_size | cdr3_aa | cdr3_nt
TRBJ1-3 | NA | TRBV28 | NA | CASSPYFGNTIYF | TGTGCCAGCAGTCCCTACTTTGGAAACACCATATATTTT
TRBJ2-5 | NA | TRBV9 | NA | CASSAGPLQETQYF | TGTGCCAGCAGCGCAGGACCGCTACAAGAGACCCAGTACTTC
TRBJ1-1 | NA | TRBV6-4 | NA | CASSDSISSSEAFF | TGTGCCAGCAGTGACTCGATATCAAGCTCTGAAGCTTTCTTT
TRBJ2-7 | TRBD2 | TRBV7-8 | medium-sized | CASSFRLAGSPLTYEQYF | TGTGCCAGCAGTTTTAGACTAGCGGGTAGTCCCCTAACCTACGAGCAGTACTTC
TRBJ1-5 | NA | TRBV19 | NA | CASSIDGNPRGQPQHF | TGTGCCAGTAGTATAGACGGGAACCCGAGGGGTCAGCCCCAGCATTTT
TRBJ2-3 | TRBD1 | TRBV19 | NA | CASSFGQGGTDTQYF | TGTGCCAGTAGTTTTGGACAGGGTGGCACAGATACGCAGTATTTT
TRBJ2-5 | TRBD2 | TRBV10-2 | NA | CASSLLAGEGPGQETQYF | TGCGCCAGCAGTCTACTAGCGGGAGAAGGTCCGGGGCAAGAGACCCAGTACTTC
TRBJ1-1 | NA | TRBV6-1 | NA | CASSAGWGEAFF | TGTGCCAGCTCGGCAGGGTGGGGAGAAGCTTTCTTT
TRBJ1-2 | NA | TRBV7-2 | NA | CASSLPPPTMGYTF | TGTGCCAGCAGCTTACCACCCCCGACTATGGGCTACACCTTC
TRBJ2-5 | TRBD1 | TRBV27 | NA | CASSSIGTAQETQYF | TGTGCCAGCAGTTCGATAGGGACAGCACAAGAGACCCAGTACTTC
TRBJ2-7 | NA | TRBV28 | NA | CASSSNEQYF | TGTGCCAGCAGTTCGAACGAGCAGTACTTC
TRBJ1-1 | NA | TRBV7-6 | NA | CASSKQGMNTEAFF | TGTGCCAGCAGCAAACAGGGTATGAACACTGAAGCTTTCTTT
TRBJ2-3 | NA | TRBV23-1 | NA | CARGYVLSTDTQYF | TGCGCCAGGGGCTATGTTTTATCCACAGATACGCAGTATTTT
TRBJ2-7 | NA | TRBV6-1 | NA | CASSEVGRISYEQYF | TGTGCCAGCAGTGAAGTTGGCAGGATCTCCTACGAGCAGTACTTC
TRBJ2-2 | TRBD2 | TRBV10-3 | NA | CAISGLAGSLGGELFF | TGTGCCATCAGTGGCCTAGCGGGAAGTTTGGGCGGGGAGCTGTTTTTT
TRBJ2-7 | NA | TRBV28 | NA | CASALPNYEQYF | TGTGCCAGCGCGCTTCCGAATTACGAGCAGTACTTC
TRBJ2-1 | TRBD2 | TRBV29-1 | NA | CSGTPGLLYNEQFF | TGCAGCGGGACACCGGGACTACTATACAATGAGCAGTTCTTC
TRBJ1-3 | NA | TRBV30 | few | CAWALDSRGNTIYF | TGTGCCTGGGCCTTAGATTCAAGGGGAAACACCATATATTTT